The 11 T cell receptor beta chains given below trace back to one sample, sequenced in a study of spatial heterogeneity in lung cancer. TCRdb called the 5' RACE reads again in MiXCR, with one record for every CDR3 protein. This table holds 50,000 to 55,000 distinct CDR3 sequences, under 7.5% found once. The sample's time point: sample taken at primary tumor resection. Tumor, nontumor lung or frozen PBMC supplied whole RNA, sequenced without sorting. The sequencing used PBMCs, collected at surgery. The receptor set was obtained from a female donor with early-stage non-small cell lung cancer.

This clonotype was counted ten times or more. The genes are TRBV5-4 and TRBJ1-2, with 9 bases fitting TRBD1. The CDR3 is 15 residues long. J lost 6 bases, V lost 6 bases, and 12 bases had no gene match. The germline CDR1 and CDR2 sequences are SGHNT and YYREEE (reference sequence). Written as DNA, the CDR3 is TGTGCCAGCAACTTCGCGGGACAGGGCAAGAATGGCTACACCTTC. Translating gives CASNFAGQGKNGYTF.

This clonotype occurred many times. The chain is built from TRBV2 and TRBJ1-6; TRBD1 aligns across 8 bases. J gave up 3 bases and V 7 bases, and 5 bases lay outside the gene matches. The V gene's germline CDR1 is SNHLY and CDR2 FYNNEI. The CDR3 runs to 15 residues. The CDR3, as DNA: TGTGCCAGCACGTGGGGGACAGGCTATAATTCACCCCTCCACTTT. Translated, it gives CASTWGTGYNSPLHF.

In this sample, this clonotype turned up many times. The rearrangement links TRBV12-3 or TRBV12-4 to TRBJ1-1, with 8 bases matching TRBD1. This CDR3 is built from 13 residues. Trimming took 6 bases from V and 5 from J; bases not matched to a gene: 5. CDR3 sequence (DNA): TGTGCCAGCAGGGAGACAGGGGTAACTGAAGCTTTCTTT. The encoded protein is CASRETGVTEAFF.

In this sample, this clonotype turned up many times. The CDR3 loop reads CASSALTDTQYF. The CDR3 DNA reads TGTGCCAGCTCAGCCTTAACAGATACGCAGTATTTT. The chain links TRBV18 to TRBJ2-3; D not certain. Trimming took off 5 bases at V and 3 bases at J, with 6 bases between the two ends. The germline gives CDR1 KGHSH, CDR2 LQKENI. This CDR3 spans 12 amino acids.

The rearrangement links TRBV6-2 or TRBV6-3 to TRBJ1-1; D remains ambiguous. Between the trimmed V and J ends, which lost 2 bases and 2 bases, there was a span of 6 bases. The germline V gene encodes CDR1 MNHEY and CDR2 SVGEGT. The CDR3 is 13 residues long. The CDR3 DNA follows: TGTGCCAGCAGTTACCTGGATAACACTGAAGCTTTCTTT. Its protein product is CASSYLDNTEAFF.

This clonotype was recorded at least ten times. The gene calls are TRBV29-1 and TRBJ2-1, with 9 bases fitting TRBD1. V gave up 3 bases and J gave up 3 bases; unmatched junction bases: 3. CDR1 is SQVTM, CDR2 ANQGSEA, per germline. This CDR3 is 14 amino acids long. The DNA of the CDR3 is TGCAGCGTTGACAGGACAGGGGTCTACAATGAGCAGTTCTTC. Its translation is CSVDRTGVYNEQFF.

There are many counts of this clonotype. The chain joins TRBV25-1 to TRBJ2-3; no clear D. Per germline, CDR1 MGHDK and CDR2 SYGVNS. Trimming cost V 2 bases and J 8 bases, with 11 bases left between them. There are 13 residues in the CDR3. The CDR3 bases are TGTGCCAGCAGTGAAAGCTTCCGTGGTACGCAGTATTTT. This gives the protein CASSESFRGTQYF.

The chain joins TRBV13 to TRBJ1-1; unclear D gene. The germline CDR1 and CDR2 sequences are PRHDT and FYEKMQ (reference sequence). The CDR3 length is 14 residues. Trimming took 5 bases from V and 5 from J, leaving 15 bases between them. The CDR3 sequence: CASSPAPYETEAFF. The DNA for the CDR3 is TGTGCCAGCAGCCCCGCCCCTTATGAGACTGAAGCTTTCTTT.

This clonotype has at least ten counts. The rearrangement links TRBV18 to TRBJ1-3; maybe TRBD1 (5 bases). This CDR3 comprises 15 residues. In germline, CDR1 is KGHSH, CDR2 LQKENI. Trimming removed 3 bases at V and 4 bases at J, with 13 bases between. CDR3 nucleotide sequence: TGTGCCAGCTCACCTTCCGGGACGTCCGGAAACACCATATATTTT. Its translation: CASSPSGTSGNTIYF.

This clonotype appeared a few times. This CDR3 reads CASTRTEETQYF. CDR3 sequence (DNA): TGTGCCAGCACCCGGACAGAAGAGACCCAGTACTTC. The chain joins TRBV6-2 or TRBV6-3 to TRBJ2-5, with a weak D call TRBD1 (6 bases). This CDR3 has 12 amino acids. V lost 7 bases to trimming and J lost 3 bases, with 9 bases between them. Germline V gene lookup returns CDR1 MNHEY and CDR2 SVGEGT.

The sample holds many counts of this clonotype. The chain has TRBV30 and TRBJ2-3; D is undetermined. Per germline, CDR1 GTSNPN and CDR2 SVGIG (reference sequence). The length of the CDR3 is 14 residues. V was trimmed by 4 bases and J by 0 bases, leaving 11 bases between them. The CDR3 nucleotides read TGTGCCTGGAAGGCCGGGCCTAGCACAGATACGCAGTATTTT. Residues: CAWKAGPSTDTQYF. The full variable domain, in which reference TRBV30 and TRBJ2-3 provide the parts outside the CDR3, is SQTIHQWPATLVQPVGSPLSLECTVEGTSNPNLYWYRQAAGRGLQLLFYSVGIGQISSEVPQNLSASRPQDRQFILSSKKLLLSDSGFYLCAWKAGPSTDTQYFGPGTRLTVL.